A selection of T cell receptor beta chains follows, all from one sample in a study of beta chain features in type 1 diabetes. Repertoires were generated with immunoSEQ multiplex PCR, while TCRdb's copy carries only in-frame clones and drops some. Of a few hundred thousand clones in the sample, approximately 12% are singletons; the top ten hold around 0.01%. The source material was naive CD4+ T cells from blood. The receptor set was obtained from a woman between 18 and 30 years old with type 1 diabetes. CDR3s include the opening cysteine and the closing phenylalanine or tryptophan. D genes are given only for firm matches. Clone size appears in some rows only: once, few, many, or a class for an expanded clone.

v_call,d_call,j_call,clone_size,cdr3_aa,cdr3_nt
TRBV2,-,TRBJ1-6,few,CASSGGSEHSPLHF,TGTGCCAGCAGTGGAGGGTCAGAGCATTCACCCCTCCACTTT
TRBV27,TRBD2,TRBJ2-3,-,CASSFGGEATDTQYF,TGTGCCAGCAGTTTCGGGGGGGAGGCCACAGATACGCAGTATTTT
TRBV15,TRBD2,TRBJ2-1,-,CATSRDWVSGLAGIPVF,TGTGCCACCAGCAGAGATTGGGTTTCGGGACTAGCGGGAATCCCCGTCTTC
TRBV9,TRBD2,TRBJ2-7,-,CASSVGLAYEQYF,TGTGCCAGCAGCGTGGGACTAGCCTACGAGCAGTACTTC
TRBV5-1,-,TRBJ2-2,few,CASSPPEEITGELFF,TGCGCCAGCAGCCCCCCTGAGGAGATCACCGGGGAGCTGTTTTTT
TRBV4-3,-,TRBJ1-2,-,CASSQEGADYGYTF,TGCGCCAGCAGCCAAGAGGGGGCGGACTATGGCTACACCTTC
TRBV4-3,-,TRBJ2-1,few,CASSQGVNSYNEQFF,TGCGCCAGCAGCCAAGGCGTAAACTCCTACAATGAGCAGTTCTTC
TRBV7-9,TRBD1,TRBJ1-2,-,CASSLETGDGYTF,TGTGCCAGCAGCTTAGAGACAGGGGATGGCTACACCTTC
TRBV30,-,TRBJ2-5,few,CAWSSGGSQETQYF,TGTGCCTGGAGTAGTGGGGGGTCTCAAGAGACCCAGTACTTC
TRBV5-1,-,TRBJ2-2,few,CASSFSADNTGELFF,TGCGCCAGCAGCTTTTCAGCGGATAACACCGGGGAGCTGTTTTTT
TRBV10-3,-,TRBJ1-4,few,CAISGGTNEKLFF,TGTGCCATCAGTGGAGGAACTAATGAAAAACTGTTTTTT
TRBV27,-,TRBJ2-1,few,CASSLSGSRTFHEQFF,TGTGCCAGCAGTTTATCGGGGAGTAGGACCTTTCATGAGCAGTTCTTC
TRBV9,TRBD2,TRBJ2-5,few,CASSKTIAGVGETQYF,TGTGCCAGCAGCAAAACCATAGCGGGAGTTGGAGAGACCCAGTACTTC
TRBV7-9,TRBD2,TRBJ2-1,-,CASSSRGSYYEQFF,TGTGCCAGCAGCTCTCGCGGGAGTTATTATGAGCAGTTCTTC
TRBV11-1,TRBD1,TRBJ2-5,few,CASSTTGARETQYF,TGTGCCAGCAGCACCACAGGGGCCAGGGAGACCCAGTACTTC
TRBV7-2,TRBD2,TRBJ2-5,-,CASSFSGGVETQYF,TGTGCCAGCAGTTTTAGCGGGGGGGTAGAGACCCAGTACTTC
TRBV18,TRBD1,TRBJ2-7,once,CASSPGQSYEQYF,TGTGCCAGCTCACCGGGACAGTCCTACGAGCAGTACTTC
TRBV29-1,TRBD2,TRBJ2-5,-,CSAVRGLAEETQYF,TGCAGCGCCGTTCGCGGACTAGCGGAAGAGACCCAGTACTTC
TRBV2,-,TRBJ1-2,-,CASSEASQGLYGYTF,TGTGCCAGCAGTGAAGCGTCCCAGGGACTCTATGGCTACACCTTC
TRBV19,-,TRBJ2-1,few,CASSTGDLVAYNEQFF,TGTGCCAGTAGTACAGGGGACCTAGTGGCGTACAATGAGCAGTTCTTC
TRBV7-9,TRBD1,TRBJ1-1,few,CASSASNRGSEAFF,TGTGCCAGCAGCGCTAGTAACAGGGGCTCTGAAGCTTTCTTT
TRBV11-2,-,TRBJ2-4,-,CASSYLRTGTVLAKNIQYF,TGTGCCAGCAGCTACCTCCGAACAGGGACGGTGCTAGCCAAAAACATTCAGTACTTC
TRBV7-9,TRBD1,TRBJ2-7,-,CASSLTGGEQYF,TGTGCCAGCAGCTTGACAGGGGGGGAGCAGTACTTC
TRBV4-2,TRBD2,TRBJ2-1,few,CASSQTSSGRTYNEQFF,TGTGCCAGCAGCCAGACTAGTAGCGGGAGAACGTACAATGAGCAGTTCTTC
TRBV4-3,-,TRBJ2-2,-,CASSQGETRSGELFF,TGCGCCAGCAGCCAAGGGGAGACTCGGTCCGGGGAGCTGTTTTTT
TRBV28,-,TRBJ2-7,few,CASSFYDEQYF,TGTGCCAGCAGTTTCTATGACGAGCAGTACTTC
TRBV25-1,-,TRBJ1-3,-,CASSEYRGSGNTIYF,TGTGCCAGCAGTGAATACAGGGGATCTGGAAACACCATATATTTT
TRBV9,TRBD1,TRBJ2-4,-,CASSVQGDKNIQYF,TGTGCCAGCAGCGTACAGGGGGACAAAAACATTCAGTACTTC
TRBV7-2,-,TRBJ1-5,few,CASSLAGGSHQPQHF,TGTGCCAGCAGCTTAGCGGGGGGGTCGCATCAGCCCCAGCATTTT
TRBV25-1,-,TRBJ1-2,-,CASSEGNRYSGYTF,TGTGCCAGCAGTGAAGGAAACAGGTACAGCGGCTACACCTTC
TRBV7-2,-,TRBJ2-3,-,CASSPLGLLGTSTDTQYF,TGTGCCAGCAGCCCCCTGGGACTTCTTGGAACTAGCACAGATACGCAGTATTTT
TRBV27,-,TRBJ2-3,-,CASSFYPTDTQYF,TGTGCCAGCAGTTTCTACCCCACAGATACGCAGTATTTT
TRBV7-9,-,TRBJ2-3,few,CASSLMSSSTDTQYF,TGTGCCAGCAGCTTAATGTCGTCTAGCACAGATACGCAGTATTTT
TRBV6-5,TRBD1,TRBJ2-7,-,CASSYSGTGILEQYF,TGTGCCAGCAGTTACTCGGGGACAGGGATCCTCGAGCAGTACTTC
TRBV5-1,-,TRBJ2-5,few,CASSSTGTIQETQYF,TGCGCCAGCAGCTCCACCGGGACAATTCAAGAGACCCAGTACTTC
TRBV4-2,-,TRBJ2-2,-,CASSPYSGQNTGELFF,TGTGCCAGCAGCCCCTACTCCGGACAGAACACCGGGGAGCTGTTTTTT
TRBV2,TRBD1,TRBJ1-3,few,CASSPSGQEKNTIYF,TGTGCCAGCAGCCCCTCGGGACAGGAGAAAAACACCATATATTTT
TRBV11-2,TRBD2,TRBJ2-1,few,CASSLVSGRYNEQFF,TGTGCCAGCAGCTTAGTTAGCGGGAGGTACAATGAGCAGTTCTTC
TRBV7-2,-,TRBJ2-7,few,CASSPAGTAIYEQYF,TGTGCCAGCAGCCCAGCCGGGACTGCTATCTACGAGCAGTACTTC
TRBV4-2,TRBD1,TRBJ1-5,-,CASSQEGQGSQPQHF,TGTGCCAGCAGCCAAGAAGGACAGGGAAGTCAGCCCCAGCATTTT